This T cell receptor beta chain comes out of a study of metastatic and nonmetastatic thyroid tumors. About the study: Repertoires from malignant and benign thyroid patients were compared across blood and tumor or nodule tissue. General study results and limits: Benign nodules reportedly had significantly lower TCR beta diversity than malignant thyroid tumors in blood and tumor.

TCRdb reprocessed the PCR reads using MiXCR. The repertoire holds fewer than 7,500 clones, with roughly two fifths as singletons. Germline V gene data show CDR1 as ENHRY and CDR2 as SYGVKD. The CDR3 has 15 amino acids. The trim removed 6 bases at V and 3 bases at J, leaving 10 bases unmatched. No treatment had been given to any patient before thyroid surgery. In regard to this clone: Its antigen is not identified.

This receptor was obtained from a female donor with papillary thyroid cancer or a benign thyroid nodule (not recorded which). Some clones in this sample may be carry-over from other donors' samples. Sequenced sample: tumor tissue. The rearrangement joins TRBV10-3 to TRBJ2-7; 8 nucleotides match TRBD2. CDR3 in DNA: TGTGCCATCAGCCGGGGGGGTACGTCTGGCTACGAGCAGTACTTC. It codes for CAISRGGTSGYEQYF.